This T cell receptor (beta chain) was retrieved from a study of vaccination and CD4 T cells after COVID-19 (dated 2022 in TCRdb). As for the study more broadly: SARS-CoV-2 positivity had been established in the convalescent patients by nasal swab PCR, and mild disease was recorded in nine or ten of these patients and severe disease in one. Participants got two doses of the Pfizer-BioNTech BNT162b2 vaccine (n=8) or two doses of the Moderna mRNA-1273 vaccine (n=2). Post-COVID blood samples from convalescent patients were collected a median of roughly 100 days after diagnosis, with a range of roughly 35 to 161 days. Post-vaccine blood samples were taken a median of about 70 days after the second vaccine dose, with a range of roughly 13 to 250 days. In control cultures, a CEFX viral epitope pool was used as positive control, an HIV-1 Nef peptide pool was used as negative control, or no peptide was added. For stimulating the cultures, overlapping spike peptide pools were used, derived from SARS-CoV-2 as well as from the common cold coronaviruses HCoV-NL63, HCoV-OC43 and HCoV-229E. In 10 COVID-19 convalescent patients and several infection-naive healthy vaccine recipients, researchers compared the spike-specific CD4+ TCR repertoire from before mRNA vaccination with the repertoire from after. The convalescent cohort included six males and four females, with two Hispanic individuals, seven Caucasians, two Asians and one multiracial person. Study-level results and caveats: An increase in the median number of SARS-CoV-2-reactive clonotypes from approximately 21 after infection to roughly 38 after vaccination was observed, but the change was not found to be significant. Nearly all vaccine-specific clones in convalescent patients (304 of 307) were mono-reactive for SARS-CoV-2 spike rather than cross-reactive with common cold coronaviruses. Only a relatively small number of convalescent patients were included in the study, and early timepoints following natural infection were not analyzed. In convalescent patients, a median around 90% of post-vaccine SARS-CoV-2-reactive clones were detected only after vaccination, suggesting vaccine-specific priming.

To prepare the library, PCR was applied. DNA from cultured CD4+ T cells was subjected to TCR sequencing with the Oncomine TCR Beta short-read assay at the Johns Hopkins FTIC core. The QIAamp micro DNA kit was used to extract genomic DNA from the cultured CD4+ T cells. Oncomine TCR Beta libraries from cultured CD4+ T cells were pooled using unique dual indexes and sequenced on an Illumina iSeq 100. The source study handled its data this way. Non-productive sequences were removed, and CDR3s not starting with C, not ending with F or W, or shorter than 7 amino acids were discarded. The MANAFEST web application was used to identify antigen-specific clonotypes by comparing peptide-stimulated wells against reference wells and other culture wells. Positive clones required FDR below 0.05, an odds ratio above 5, and productive frequency above 0.1% in at least two of three replicate wells. A clonotype counted as cross-reactive if it showed significant expansion both in the SARS-CoV-2 spike wells and in at least one common cold coronavirus spike condition. Similarity between CDR3 sequences was evaluated in R version 3.6.1 using Levenshtein distances (stringdist) and unrooted phylogenetic trees (ape). TCRdb's own reprocessing of the public reads used fastp at Q25 and MiXCR and kept productive beta chains. Each CDR3 protein gets just one entry, which takes the most common genes and DNA from the rows behind it. The V and J calls were determined by TCRdb, not by the authors. Present in this sample are some 14,000 distinct CDR3 sequences, roughly 70% of which were seen just once. Roughly 18% of the sample rests with the top ten.

The treatment or condition label corresponds to: 10-day PBMC culture with coronavirus spike peptide pools or control peptides (ViraFEST assay). The ViraFEST assay was used in the study, in which antigen-specific T cells were expanded with peptide pools and expanded clonotypes were subsequently identified by TCR sequencing. Positive SARS-CoV-2 PCR tests in the convalescent patients dated from March to December 2020, before Alpha, Beta and Delta variants emerged in the United States. Roughly 2.1 million PBMCs per well were cultured in IMDM with roughly 5% human AB serum and 8.5 to 10 IU/ml IL-2, plus 10 ug/ml peptide pools. Half of the culture medium was replaced with fresh IL-2-containing medium on days 3 and 7. Once the cells had been in culture for around 10 days, the EasySep CD4+ T cell isolation kit was used to isolate CD4+ T cells by negative selection. Ficoll-Paque Plus gradient centrifugation was used to isolate PBMCs from whole blood, and the isolated PBMCs were then either used fresh or cryopreserved at -140C. Culture conditions were generally each tested in triplicate wells.

Compared with germline, V lacks 0 bases and J lacks 4 bases; bases without a gene match: 19. From its cysteine to its phenylalanine, the CDR3 spans 20 amino acids. The read is trimmed to its CDR3 DNA, 60 bases read in frame from base 1. Reading the germline V gene gives CDR1 MNHEY and CDR2 SVGEGT. With regard to this clonotype: Its antigen is still unknown. Per-base qualities were not stored, and no clone one base away is much larger.

The chain links TRBV6-2 or TRBV6-3 with TRBJ2-7, and 9 junctional nucleotides match TRBD1. Specimen: CD4+ T cells from blood, cultured in vitro. This sequence was found in a human donor who had recovered from COVID-19. The nucleotide sequence is TGTGCCAGCAGTTACTCAAGATCGGCCCAGGGACAGGGAAGAATGTACGAGCAGTACTTC. Its translation reads: CASSYSRSAQGQGRMYEQYF.